The rows below give T cell receptor beta chains drawn from one sample of a study of neoadjuvant nivolumab and ipilimumab in lung cancer. TCRdb keeps only in-frame clones here, not all; method: immunoSEQ multiplex PCR. The table lists around 10,000 clones, approximately 85% of them singletons, with 3% to 3.5% in the top ten. The source material was peripheral blood, sampled before neoadjuvant nivolumab, alone or with ipilimumab. The receptors were sampled from an adult with non-small cell lung cancer. The CDR3 runs from the conserved cysteine through the conserved F or W. Each record gives: CDR3 length, D gene, J gene, V gene, clone size, CDR3 DNA, CDR3 protein. D genes are given only for firm matches. Some rows have no size entry. The others give once, few or many, or a class for an expanded clone.

CDR3 length: 15
D gene: TRBD2
J gene: TRBJ2-7
V gene: TRBV5-1
clone size: NA
CDR3 DNA: TGCGCCAGCAGCTCGACTAGCGGGCTTTTCTACGAGCAGTACTTC
CDR3 protein: CASSSTSGLFYEQYF

CDR3 length: 13
D gene: NA
J gene: TRBJ2-3
V gene: TRBV9
clone size: NA
CDR3 DNA: TGTGCCAGCAGCGTAAAGGCTGCAGATACGCAGTATTTT
CDR3 protein: CASSVKAADTQYF

CDR3 length: 15
D gene: NA
J gene: TRBJ1-5
V gene: TRBV19
clone size: NA
CDR3 DNA: TGTGCCAGTAGCGAGACAGGCAAATTTAATCAGCCCCAGCATTTT
CDR3 protein: CASSETGKFNQPQHF

CDR3 length: 13
D gene: NA
J gene: TRBJ2-3
V gene: TRBV7-9
clone size: NA
CDR3 DNA: TGTGCCAGCAGCCCCTCCTCCTGGGATACGCAGTATTTT
CDR3 protein: CASSPSSWDTQYF

CDR3 length: 14
D gene: NA
J gene: TRBJ2-7
V gene: TRBV7-9
clone size: NA
CDR3 DNA: TGTGCCAGCAGCTTGGCCCGGGGCTCCTACGAGCAGTACTTC
CDR3 protein: CASSLARGSYEQYF

CDR3 length: 15
D gene: NA
J gene: TRBJ2-5
V gene: TRBV7-9
clone size: few
CDR3 DNA: TGTGCCAGCAGCTTAAAAAGGGGCCTTTACGAGACCCAGTACTTC
CDR3 protein: CASSLKRGLYETQYF

CDR3 length: 15
D gene: TRBD2
J gene: TRBJ2-7
V gene: TRBV7-2
clone size: NA
CDR3 DNA: TGTGCCAGCAGCTTAGATATGACTAGCACATACGAGCAGTACTTC
CDR3 protein: CASSLDMTSTYEQYF

CDR3 length: 15
D gene: NA
J gene: TRBJ1-1
V gene: TRBV7-9
clone size: NA
CDR3 DNA: TGTGCCAGCAGCCCCCGGACCCGAGGCCGGACTGAAGCTTTCTTT
CDR3 protein: CASSPRTRGRTEAFF

CDR3 length: 19
D gene: TRBD2
J gene: TRBJ2-2
V gene: TRBV5-6
clone size: once
CDR3 DNA: TGTGCCAGCAGCTCGGTTGGGACTAGCGGGACAATCAACACCGGGGAGCTGTTTTTT
CDR3 protein: CASSSVGTSGTINTGELFF

CDR3 length: 14
D gene: NA
J gene: TRBJ1-1
V gene: TRBV25-1
clone size: NA
CDR3 DNA: TGTGCCAGCAGATCAAGCCGGGAAGACACTGAAGCTTTCTTT
CDR3 protein: CASRSSREDTEAFF

CDR3 length: 12
D gene: NA
J gene: TRBJ2-5
V gene: TRBV28
clone size: NA
CDR3 DNA: TGTGCCAGCAGTTTATTTGGAGAGACCCAGTACTTC
CDR3 protein: CASSLFGETQYF

CDR3 length: 15
D gene: NA
J gene: TRBJ1-4
V gene: TRBV19
clone size: NA
CDR3 DNA: TGTGCCAGCCAGGACTCGGATGGGGGAAGGGGAAAACTGTTTTTT
CDR3 protein: CASQDSDGGRGKLFF